These T cell receptor beta chains were read from a single sample in a study of blood T cells in healthy people across ages. TCRdb re-called the 5' RACE reads through MiXCR, storing one row per CDR3 protein. The table shows hundreds of thousands of distinct CDR3 sequences, with around 26% occurring only once. The sequenced sample consisted of blood. The receptors here all came from a woman over 75 in good health. The CDR3 runs from the conserved cysteine through the conserved F or W. Fields, in order: clone size, J gene, V gene, CDR3 protein. Clone sizes are given selectively: once, few, many, or a class where the clone is expanded.

many TRBJ1-6 TRBV7-2 CASLWDRGSPLHF
- TRBJ1-2 TRBV5-6 CASSRAGQRLGYTF
- TRBJ1-6 TRBV7-2 CASSFNSPLQF
- TRBJ2-4 TRBV20-1 CGARDGDRGRDIQYF
few TRBJ2-3 TRBV3-1 CASSQGKGALETDTQYF
few TRBJ1-2 TRBV6-2/TRBV6-3 CASSYAASNYGYTF
- TRBJ2-3 TRBV7-2 CASSRDRGRSDTQYF
- TRBJ2-5 TRBV10-3 CATKYQETQYF
- TRBJ2-7 TRBV7-2 CASSWETTSYEQYF
many TRBJ2-7 TRBV29-1 CSVEWGTDEQYF
many TRBJ2-5 TRBV20-1 CSAKYSGTETQYF
many TRBJ2-7 TRBV3-1 CASSTLTRSPYEQYF
- TRBJ2-3 TRBV11-2 CASSLGMGGGAGDTQYF
once TRBJ1-4 TRBV20-1 CSASPGQGARGEKRFF
few TRBJ1-4 TRBV7-2 CASRDRVNSVGEKLFF
many TRBJ2-3 TRBV7-9 CASSRDGGTDTQYF
- TRBJ2-3 TRBV7-9 CASSLGLEGDTQYF